The rows below give T cell receptor beta chains drawn from one sample of a study of cytotoxic CD8 clonotypes in ibrutinib-treated CLL. TCRdb's copy holds only in-frame clones and misses some; the assay was immunoSEQ multiplex PCR. The sample lists hundreds of thousands of clones, just under 80% occurring once. The input for sequencing was PBMCs, taken before ibrutinib treatment. The receptors here all came from a human donor with chronic lymphocytic leukemia. Both conserved end residues are part of each CDR3. The D gene is left open where the match is weak. Expanded clones get a size class; other rows say once, few or many, or leave the size out.

length | size | J | V | D | DNA | CDR3
13 | - | TRBJ2-1 | TRBV18 | - | TGTGCCAGCTCACCTGAGCGGGACAATGAGCAGTTCTTC | CASSPERDNEQFF
16 | - | TRBJ2-5 | TRBV7-6 | - | TGTGCCAGCAGCTTAGCCCCGGGAGCCCGCCAAGAGACCCAGTACTTC | CASSLAPGARQETQYF
13 | once | TRBJ2-7 | TRBV4-2 | - | TGTGCCAGCAGCCAAGCCTTAGGTTATGAGCAGTACTTC | CASSQALGYEQYF
15 | - | TRBJ2-7 | TRBV28 | - | TGTGCCAGCAGTATACCCGGGACTGCCTCCTACGAGCAGTACTTC | CASSIPGTASYEQYF
15 | - | TRBJ2-5 | TRBV9 | TRBD1 | TGTGCCAGCAGCGGGAGACAGGGGGCAGGTGAGACCCAGTACTTC | CASSGRQGAGETQYF
11 | - | TRBJ2-1 | TRBV5-1 | - | TGCGCCAGCAGCTTCAGCGATGAGCAGTTCTTC | CASSFSDEQFF
12 | - | TRBJ2-1 | TRBV5-1 | - | TGCGCCAGCAGCTTGATACGGACTGAGCAGTTCTTC | CASSLIRTEQFF
15 | - | TRBJ1-2 | TRBV4-1 | - | TGCGCCAGCAGCCAAGATCCAAGGGAAGTTGATGGCTACACCTTC | CASSQDPREVDGYTF
16 | - | TRBJ2-7 | TRBV19 | TRBD2 | TGTGCCAGTAGCCCGGGACTAGCGGGCAGCTCCTACGAGCAGTACTTC | CASSPGLAGSSYEQYF
11 | - | TRBJ1-2 | TRBV2 | - | TGTGCCAGCAGAAGGGATCTGGGCTACACCTTC | CASRRDLGYTF
11 | - | TRBJ2-7 | TRBV6-1 | - | TGTGCCAGCAGTGGGGGAATGGAGCAGTACTTC | CASSGGMEQYF
11 | - | TRBJ2-1 | TRBV7-9 | - | TGTGCCAGCAGGGGATCCGCTGAGCAGTTCTTC | CASRGSAEQFF
15 | - | TRBJ2-7 | TRBV5-4 | TRBD2 | TGTGCCAGCAGCCCGAGGACTAGCGGGACCTACGAGCAGTACTTC | CASSPRTSGTYEQYF
13 | - | TRBJ2-7 | TRBV19 | - | TGTGCCTCGAACCGAGGCGAGAACTACGAGCAGTACTTC | CASNRGENYEQYF
14 | - | TRBJ1-1 | TRBV4-3 | - | TGCGCCAGCAGCCAAGAGGGATTGAACACTGAAGCTTTCTTT | CASSQEGLNTEAFF
11 | once | TRBJ2-1 | TRBV25-1 | - | TGTGCCAGCAGTGGCTACAATGAGCAGTTCTTC | CASSGYNEQFF
12 | - | TRBJ2-1 | TRBV19 | - | TGTGCCAGTAGCGGGGCCTACAATGAGCAGTTCTTC | CASSGAYNEQFF
14 | - | TRBJ2-7 | TRBV27 | - | TGTGCCAGCAGTCTCAACATGTTCTCCTACGAGCAGTACTTC | CASSLNMFSYEQYF
16 | - | TRBJ2-7 | TRBV15 | TRBD1 | TGTGCCACCAGCAGAGAACGGGGGACAGGGGCCTACGAGCAGTACTTC | CATSRERGTGAYEQYF
15 | - | TRBJ2-5 | TRBV6-5 | TRBD2 | TGTGCCAGCAGGATTAGCCGGGGGGTACAAGAGACCCAGTACTTC | CASRISRGVQETQYF
12 | - | TRBJ1-1 | TRBV5-1 | - | TGCGCCAGCAGCGAACCATTCGCTGAAGCTTTCTTT | CASSEPFAEAFF
20 | - | TRBJ2-7 | TRBV6-1 | TRBD2 | TGTGCCAGCAGTGAAGGGGATTCTAGACTAGCGGGAGGGACCTCCTACGAGCAGTACTTC | CASSEGDSRLAGGTSYEQYF
11 | - | TRBJ1-2 | TRBV30 | - | TGTGCCTGGGGGGACACCTATGGCTACACCTTC | CAWGDTYGYTF
14 | - | TRBJ1-5 | TRBV5-6 | - | TGTGCCAGCAGCTTGGCCGGCAGATATCAGCCCCAGCATTTT | CASSLAGRYQPQHF
17 | - | TRBJ1-2 | TRBV12-5 | - | TGTGCTAGTGGTTTGCAGGTGAACGGGGGGAGTAACTATGGCTACACCTTC | CASGLQVNGGSNYGYTF
15 | - | TRBJ2-5 | TRBV11-3 | TRBD1 | TGTGCCAGCAGCCCGAGGACAGGGGGAGTGGAGACCCAGTACTTC | CASSPRTGGVETQYF
14 | - | TRBJ2-7 | TRBV10-3 | - | TGTGCCATCAGTGAGAAAGGACCAGGCTACGAGCAGTACTTC | CAISEKGPGYEQYF
14 | - | TRBJ1-3 | TRBV5-5 | - | TGTGCCAGCAGCTGGGCGAGGGAAGGAAACACCATATATTTT | CASSWAREGNTIYF
16 | - | TRBJ2-1 | TRBV19 | - | TGTGCCAGTAGTCCATCCGGGCCCCACACGATGAATGAGCAGTTCTTC | CASSPSGPHTMNEQFF
15 | - | TRBJ1-4 | TRBV7-9 | - | TGTGCCAGCAGTCCTCCGGCCAGCCCTAATGAAAAACTGTTTTTT | CASSPPASPNEKLFF
15 | - | TRBJ2-3 | TRBV5-4 | TRBD2 | TGTGCCAGCAGCTTTGGACTAGCGGGAGTAGATACGCAGTATTTT | CASSFGLAGVDTQYF
16 | - | TRBJ2-7 | TRBV19 | TRBD1 | TGTGCCAGTAGCCGGAATCCGGGACAGGGACGATGGGGGCAGTACTTC | CASSRNPGQGRWGQYF
16 | - | TRBJ2-5 | TRBV25-1 | TRBD2 | TGTGCCAGCAGTGAAACTAGCGGAGGGAACCAAGAGACCCAGTACTTC | CASSETSGGNQETQYF
13 | - | TRBJ1-1 | TRBV27 | - | TGTGCCAGCAGTTTATACAGGGAAACTGAAGCTTTCTTT | CASSLYRETEAFF
14 | - | TRBJ2-5 | TRBV7-2 | TRBD2 | TGTGCCAGCAGCCCGCGACTAGCGATGGAGACCCAGTACTTC | CASSPRLAMETQYF
16 | - | TRBJ1-2 | TRBV4-1 | - | TGCGCCAGCAGCCAAGAGGACGGGGCCTTCAGAGCCTCCTACACCTTC | CASSQEDGAFRASYTF
12 | few | TRBJ2-7 | TRBV29-1 | - | TGCAGCGTTGAAGGGAGGCACTACGAGCAGTACTTC | CSVEGRHYEQYF